This T cell receptor (beta chain) originates from a study of tissue T cells after allogeneic stem cell transplantation. Turning to this clone: Its target is not known.

The study's findings and limits: Sampling depth was limited, and the cohort was small and clinically varied.

The CDR3 totals 16 residues. After removal of 6 bases from V and 3 bases from J, the junction contained 7 bases not matched to a gene. Germline CDR1 is SNHLY and CDR2 is FYNNEI. Survey-depth TCRbeta CDR3 sequencing reported V/J genes and productive frequencies. The method was immunoSEQ multiplex PCR; TCRdb's version includes in-frame clones alone and lacks a portion of them. This table has over a thousand clones, around two fifths appearing once. Sequencing was performed on esophageal tissue, taken at autopsy. V gene TRBV2 combines with J gene TRBJ2-3; 12 bases match TRBD2. This TCR came from a female patient aged 40-69 years with steroid-refractory graft-versus-host disease after an allogeneic stem cell transplant. Some T cells may possibly be graft donor cells. The CDR3 loop is CASRRLAGVWTDTQYF. The CDR3 DNA reads TGTGCCAGCAGGAGACTAGCGGGAGTTTGGACAGATACGCAGTATTTT.